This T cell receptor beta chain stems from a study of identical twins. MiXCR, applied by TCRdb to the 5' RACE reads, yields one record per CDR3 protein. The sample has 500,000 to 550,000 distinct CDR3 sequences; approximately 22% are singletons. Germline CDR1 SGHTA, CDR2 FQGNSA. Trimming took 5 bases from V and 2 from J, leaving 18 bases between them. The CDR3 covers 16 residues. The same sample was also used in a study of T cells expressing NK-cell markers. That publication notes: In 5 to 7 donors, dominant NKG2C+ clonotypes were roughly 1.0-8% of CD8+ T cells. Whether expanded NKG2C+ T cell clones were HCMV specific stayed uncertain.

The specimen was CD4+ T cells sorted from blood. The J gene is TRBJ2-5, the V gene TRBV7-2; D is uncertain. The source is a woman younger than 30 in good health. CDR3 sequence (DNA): TGTGCCAGCAGCCGGAATGGGTGGAACGAACAAGAGACCCAGTACTTC. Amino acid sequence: CASSRNGWNEQETQYF. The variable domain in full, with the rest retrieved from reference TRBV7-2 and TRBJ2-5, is GAGVSQSPSNKVTEKGKDVELRCDPISGHTALYWYRQSLGQGLEFLIYFQGNSAPDKSGLPSDRFSAERTGGSVSTLTIQRTQQEDSAVYLCASSRNGWNEQETQYFGPGTRLLVL.